This T cell receptor (beta chain) was found in a study of cytomegalovirus exposure and HLA in healthy donors. TCRdb's table, derived via immunoSEQ multiplex PCR, lists solely in-frame clones and lacks some. The sample has about 75,000 clones, around four fifths seen once. This clonotype was sampled from a man in his thirties or forties in good health and CMV-seronegative. The sequencing sample was made of PBMCs.

CDR3 in amino acids: CASSRQNTGELFF. The CDR3 DNA reads as TGTGCCAGCTCCAGACAGAACACCGGGGAGCTGTTTTTT. The chain uses TRBV18 and TRBJ2-2; D is unclear. This CDR3 spans 13 amino acids. In germline, CDR1 is KGHSH, CDR2 LQKENI. The V gene lost 6 bases and the J gene lost 1 base, with 6 bases spanning the gap.